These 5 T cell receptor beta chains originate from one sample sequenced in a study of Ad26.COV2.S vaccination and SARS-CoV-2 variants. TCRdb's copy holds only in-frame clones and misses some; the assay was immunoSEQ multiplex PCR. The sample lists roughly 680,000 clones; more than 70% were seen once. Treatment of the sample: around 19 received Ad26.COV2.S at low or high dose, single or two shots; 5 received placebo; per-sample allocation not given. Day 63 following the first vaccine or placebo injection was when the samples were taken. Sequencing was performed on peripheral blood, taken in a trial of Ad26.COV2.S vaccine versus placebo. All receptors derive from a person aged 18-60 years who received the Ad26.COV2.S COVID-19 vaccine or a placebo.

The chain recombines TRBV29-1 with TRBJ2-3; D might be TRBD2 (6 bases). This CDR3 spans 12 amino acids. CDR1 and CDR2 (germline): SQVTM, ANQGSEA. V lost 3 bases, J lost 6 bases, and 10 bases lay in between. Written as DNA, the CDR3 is TGCAGCGTTGAGGGGGGAACCGATACGCAGTATTTT. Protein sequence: CSVEGGTDTQYF.

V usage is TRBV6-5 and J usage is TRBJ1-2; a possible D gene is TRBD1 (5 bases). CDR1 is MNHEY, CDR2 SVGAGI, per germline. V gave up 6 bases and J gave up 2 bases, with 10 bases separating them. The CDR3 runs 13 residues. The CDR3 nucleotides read TGTGCCAGCAGCCAGAGGGGAAACTATGGCTACACCTTC. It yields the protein CASSQRGNYGYTF.

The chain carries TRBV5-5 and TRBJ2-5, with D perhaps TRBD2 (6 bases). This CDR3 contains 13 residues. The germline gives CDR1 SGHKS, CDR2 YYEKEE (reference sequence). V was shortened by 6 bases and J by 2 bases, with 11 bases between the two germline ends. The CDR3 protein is CASTPGVQETQYF. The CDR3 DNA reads TGTGCCAGCACCCCGGGAGTACAAGAGACCCAGTACTTC.

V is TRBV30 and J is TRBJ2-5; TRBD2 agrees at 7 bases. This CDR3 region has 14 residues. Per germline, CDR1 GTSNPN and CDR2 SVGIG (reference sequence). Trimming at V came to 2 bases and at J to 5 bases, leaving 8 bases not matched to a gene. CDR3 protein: CAWSWGGVQETQYF. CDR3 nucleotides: TGTGCCTGGAGTTGGGGGGGAGTCCAGGAGACCCAGTACTTC.

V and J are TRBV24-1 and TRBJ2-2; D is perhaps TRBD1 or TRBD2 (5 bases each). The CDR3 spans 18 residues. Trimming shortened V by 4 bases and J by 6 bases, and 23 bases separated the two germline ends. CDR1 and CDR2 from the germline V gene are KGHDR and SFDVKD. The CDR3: CATSDPGVRGGSSGELFF. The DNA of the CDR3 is TGTGCCACCAGTGACCCCGGGGTGAGGGGCGGTAGCTCCGGGGAGCTGTTTTTT.